This T cell receptor (beta chain) was sequenced for a study of molecular identifiers for immune sequencing clone quantification. Background on the study: Replicate experiments divided RNA from around 20,000 or 100,000 naive CD8 cells into five parts and sequenced four. Study findings and constraints: Highly expanded clone sizes could end up underestimated if a barcode were shared by identical TCR molecules.

Methods described previously, with TCR primers listed, were used for bulk TCR libraries. TCRdb itself ran the PCR reads through MiXCR, one entry per CDR3 protein. The data show about half a million distinct CDR3 sequences, less than 30% seen once. The CDR3 covers 14 residues. Germline lookup yields CDR1 MDHEN and CDR2 SYDVKM. V lost 5 bases, J lost 2 bases, and 7 bases lay in between. Naive CD8 T cells were sorted, and the gate applied was CD8+CD4-CCR7+CD45RA+. This clonotype appeared many times. Its antigen is unidentified. The TCR was taken from a human donor in good health. Some libraries in this study had Jurkat cell RNA spiked in. The sequenced sample consisted of naive CD8+ T cells from blood, with Jurkat cell RNA spiked in. Subset denoted: FACS-sorted CD8+CD4-CCR7+CD45RA+ naive T cells. The chain combines TRBV28 with TRBJ2-6, with a tentative D call TRBD1 (5 bases). This CDR3 is CASSQGTGANVLTF. The CDR3 coding sequence is TGTGCCAGCAGTCAGGGAACTGGGGCCAACGTCCTGACTTTC.